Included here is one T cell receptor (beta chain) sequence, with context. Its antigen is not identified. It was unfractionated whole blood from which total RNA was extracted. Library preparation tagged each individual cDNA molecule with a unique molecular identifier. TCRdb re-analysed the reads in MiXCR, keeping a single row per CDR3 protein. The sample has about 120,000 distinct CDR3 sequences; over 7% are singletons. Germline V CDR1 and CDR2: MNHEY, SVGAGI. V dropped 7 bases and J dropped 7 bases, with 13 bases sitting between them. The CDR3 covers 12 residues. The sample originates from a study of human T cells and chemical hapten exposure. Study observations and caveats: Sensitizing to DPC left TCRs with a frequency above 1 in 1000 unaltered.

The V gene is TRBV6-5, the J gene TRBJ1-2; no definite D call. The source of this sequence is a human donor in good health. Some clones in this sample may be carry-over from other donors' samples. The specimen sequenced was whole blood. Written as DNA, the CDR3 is TGTGCCAGCACCGACGGTCTCTCTGGCTACACCTTC. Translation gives CASTDGLSGYTF.